The next 27 T cell receptor beta chains were all read from a single sample in a study of Graves' ophthalmopathy and Graves' hyperthyroidism. Amplification of the TCR beta CDR3 regions used RNA transcripts (as template). RT-PCR with HTBI primers came first, then second-round multiplex PCR. Via MiXCR, TCRdb re-called the multiplex PCR reads, giving one row per CDR3 protein. This table has about 210,000 distinct CDR3 sequences, 29% appearing once. Sequencing was done on a sample of peripheral blood. The receptors shown here come from a man in his fifties with Graves' ophthalmopathy.

This clonotype was recorded a few times. The rearrangement uses TRBV2 and TRBJ2-5; 8 nucleotides agree with TRBD2. The trim removed 4 bases at V and 7 bases at J, leaving 5 bases unmatched. Germline V gene lookup returns CDR1 SNHLY and CDR2 FYNNEI. This CDR3 has 13 amino acids. CDR3 sequence reads: CASSGGLEGTQYF. CDR3 bases: TGTGCCAGCAGTGGGGGACTAGAGGGGACCCAGTACTTC.

This clonotype was seen at least ten times. CDR3 DNA: TGTGCCAGCAGAGTTGGACTAGCGGGAGGGCCCGCCTACGAGCAGTACTTC. It yields the protein CASRVGLAGGPAYEQYF. This chain connects TRBV2 to TRBJ2-7; 15 positions match TRBD2. The J segment lost 2 bases and the V segment lost 6 bases, leaving 8 bases of the junction unmatched. Germline V CDR1 and CDR2: SNHLY, FYNNEI. The CDR3 is made up of 17 amino acids.

This clonotype was seen many times. The chain carries TRBV30 and TRBJ1-2, with TRBD1 matching over 12 bases. Looked up from germline, CDR1 is GTSNPN and CDR2 is SVGIG (reference sequence). This CDR3 is built from 14 residues. The J segment lost 8 bases and the V segment lost 3 bases, leaving 7 bases of the junction unmatched. Here the CDR3 DNA reads TGTGCCTGGAGACGGGACAGGGGGCTTGGGGGCTACACCTTC. It specifies CAWRRDRGLGGYTF.

This clonotype was detected many times. The gene calls are TRBV29-1 and TRBJ1-2, with 11 positions matching TRBD1. Per germline, CDR1 SQVTM and CDR2 ANQGSEA. The V segment lost 2 bases and the J segment 4 bases; nucleotides outside the gene matches: 12. The CDR3 consists of 17 residues. The CDR3: CSVEFRTGGIGSYGYTF. DNA for the CDR3: TGCAGCGTTGAATTTCGGACAGGGGGCATCGGCAGCTATGGCTACACCTTC.

This clonotype was found many times. The chain is built from TRBV5-1 and TRBJ1-1, with D perhaps TRBD1 (6 bases). Germline lookup yields CDR1 SGHRS and CDR2 YFSETQ. With 1 base removed from V and 3 bases from J, the gap between germline ends came to 13 bases. The CDR3 spans 15 residues. The CDR3 protein is CASSLFRGAHTEAFF. DNA for the CDR3: TGCGCCAGCAGCTTGTTTCGGGGGGCGCACACTGAAGCTTTCTTT. Full variable domain (rest looked up from reference TRBV5-1 and TRBJ1-1): KAGVTQTPRYLIKTRGQQVTLSCSPISGHRSVSWYQQTPGQGLQFLFEYFSETQRNKGNFPGRFSGRQFSNSRSEMNVSTLELGDSALYLCASSLFRGAHTEAFFGQGTRLTVV.

The chain couples TRBV11-2 to TRBJ2-5; 9 bases match TRBD1. The germline V gene has CDR1 SGHAT and CDR2 FQNNGV. The CDR3 contains 14 residues. Losses at the gene ends were 8 bases for V and 6 bases for J; bases not matched to a gene: 10. CDR3 amino acids: CASRGTGPLKTQYF. The CDR3 DNA follows: TGTGCCAGCCGAGGGACAGGGCCCTTGAAGACCCAGTACTTC.

Ten or more counts support this clonotype. V and J are TRBV12-3 or TRBV12-4 and TRBJ1-5; the D is unclear. V gave up 3 bases and J gave up 0 bases, with 9 bases separating them. The CDR3 is 15 amino acids. The CDR3, as DNA: TGTGCCAGCAGTTTTACGGAATATAGCAATCAGCCCCAGCATTTT. This encodes CASSFTEYSNQPQHF.

At least ten counts were recorded for this clonotype. The chain employs TRBV6-1 and TRBJ1-3, with D unclear. With 3 bases removed from V and 1 base from J, the gap between germline ends came to 10 bases. This CDR3 has 15 residues. Germline V gene sequence: CDR1 MNHNS, CDR2 SASEGT. The CDR3 protein is CASSDSGYSGNTIYF. CDR3 nucleotides: TGTGCCAGCAGTGATTCGGGGTATTCTGGAAACACCATATATTTT.

This clonotype was seen ten or more times. J is TRBJ1-6 and V is TRBV30; no clear D. The V gene lost 0 bases and the J gene lost 6 bases, with 21 bases spanning the gap. CDR1 and CDR2 from the germline V gene are GTSNPN and SVGIG (reference sequence). This CDR3 has 18 amino acids. CDR3 bases: TGTGCCTGGAGTGTTTTCCCTACTATCGGCCGACTTAATTCACCCCTCCACTTT. Encoded protein: CAWSVFPTIGRLNSPLHF. Full variable domain (rest looked up from reference TRBV30 and TRBJ1-6): SQTIHQWPATLVQPVGSPLSLECTVEGTSNPNLYWYRQAAGRGLQLLFYSVGIGQISSEVPQNLSASRPQDRQFILSSKKLLLSDSGFYLCAWSVFPTIGRLNSPLHFGNGTRLTVT.

This clonotype was found many times. The chain uses TRBV7-8 and TRBJ2-5, with a weak D call TRBD1 (6 bases). From germline, CDR1 is SGHVS and CDR2 FQNEAQ. This CDR3 is built from 15 residues. The V end was cut by 2 bases, the J end by 0 bases, with 10 bases between. The CDR3 nucleotides are TGTGCCAGCAGCTTATTCGGACAGAACCAAGAGACCCAGTACTTC. It yields the protein CASSLFGQNQETQYF.

This rearrangement joins TRBV20-1 to TRBJ2-7; D is ambiguous. V was pared by 4 bases and J by 6 bases, with 7 bases between. CDR1 is DFQATT and CDR2 is SNEGSKA in the germline V gene (reference sequence). The CDR3 sequence is 10 residues long. CDR3 sequence reads: CSAIGGEQYF. As DNA, the CDR3 is TGCAGTGCTATAGGCGGCGAGCAGTACTTC.

In its sample, this clonotype was seen many times. The chain links TRBV4-3 to TRBJ2-5; 10 bases map to TRBD2. The CDR3 is made up of 17 amino acids. In germline, CDR1 is LGHNA, CDR2 YSLEER. The J segment lost 4 bases and the V segment lost 1 base, leaving 9 bases of the junction unmatched. The CDR3 bases are TGCGCCAGCAGCCAAGCTTTCTCTAGCGGGAGCGGAGAGACCCAGTACTTC. Amino acid sequence: CASSQAFSSGSGETQYF.

This rearrangement joins TRBV20-1 to TRBJ1-6; no clear D. Germline CDR1 DFQATT, CDR2 SNEGSKA (reference sequence). This CDR3 comprises 15 residues. Trimming took 4 bases from V and 0 from J, leaving 10 bases between them. CDR3: CSANIRSSYNSPLHF. The DNA for the CDR3 is TGCAGTGCTAATATCAGGAGCTCCTATAATTCACCCCTCCACTTT.

This clonotype has a count of ten or more. The J gene is TRBJ2-5, the V gene TRBV11-2; tentatively, D is TRBD2 (5 bases). The CDR3 is made up of 12 amino acids. The V end was cut by 4 bases, the J end by 4 bases, with 7 bases between. CDR1 and CDR2 (germline): SGHAT, FQNNGV. The CDR3 region is CASSSRGETQYF. CDR3 sequence (DNA): TGTGCCAGCAGCTCCCGGGGAGAGACCCAGTACTTC.

V and J are TRBV25-1 and TRBJ2-2; 7 bases match TRBD2. J lost 4 bases, V lost 6 bases, and 14 bases had no gene match. Germline CDR1 is MGHDK and CDR2 is SYGVNS. The length of the CDR3 is 17 residues. The CDR3 loop reads CASRPLEASGPTGELFF. CDR3 in DNA: TGTGCCAGCAGACCTCTGGAGGCTAGCGGACCCACCGGGGAGCTGTTTTTT. Combining the CDR3 with reference TRBV25-1 and TRBJ2-2 gives the whole variable domain EADIYQTPRYLVIGTGKKITLECSQTMGHDKMYWYQQDPGMELHLIHYSYGVNSTEKGDLSSESTVSRIRTEHFPLTLESARPSHTSQYLCASRPLEASGPTGELFFGEGSRLTVL.

The CDR3 region has the DNA TGTGCCACCAACCTCCGGGACAGGGAGACCGGGGAGCTGTTTTTT. Translating gives CATNLRDRETGELFF. This sequence joins TRBV10-3 and TRBJ2-2; TRBD1 agrees at 9 bases. CDR1 is ENHRY, CDR2 SYGVKD, per germline. CDR3 size: 15 residues. Losses at the gene ends were 10 bases for V and 5 bases for J; bases not matched to a gene: 11.

This clonotype showed up many times. The chain couples TRBV12-3 or TRBV12-4 to TRBJ2-7, with 10 bases matching TRBD2. Trimming took 6 bases from V and 4 from J; bases not matched to a gene: 3. This CDR3 spans 13 amino acids. CDR3 sequence reads: CASRLAGTYEQYF. In nucleotides, the CDR3 is TGTGCCAGCAGACTAGCGGGGACATACGAGCAGTACTTC.

The chain combines TRBV12-3 or TRBV12-4 with TRBJ1-1; perhaps TRBD1 as D (6 bases). CDR3 length: 17 residues. With 2 bases removed from V and 6 bases from J, the gap between germline ends came to 22 bases. CDR3 nucleotides: TGTGCCAGCAGTTTAAGGGGGACGTCCAACGCAAGGGCTGAAGCTTTCTTT. It specifies CASSLRGTSNARAEAFF.

CDR3 sequence reads: CASSEVTGGPYEQYF. The CDR3 nucleotides are TGTGCCAGCAGTGAAGTGACAGGGGGCCCCTACGAGCAGTACTTC. This chain links TRBV6-1 with TRBJ2-7, with 10 bases matching TRBD1. V was pared by 1 base and J by 2 bases, with 2 bases of the junction left unmatched. The CDR3 spans 15 residues. Germline CDR1 is MNHNS and CDR2 is SASEGT.

This clonotype came up many times. This sequence joins TRBV19 and TRBJ2-4; 9 bases are a match to TRBD1. Germline V CDR1 and CDR2: LNHDA, SQIVND (reference sequence). V dropped 1 base and J dropped 7; count of bases not matched to a gene: 5. This CDR3 region has 15 residues. The CDR3 bases are TGTGCCAGTAGTATAGCTGGGACAGGGAGGAACATTCAGTACTTC. This gives the protein CASSIAGTGRNIQYF.

This clonotype was observed at least ten times. The genes are TRBV10-3 and TRBJ1-5; possible D gene TRBD1, 5 bases. V was trimmed by 10 bases and J by 4 bases, leaving 14 bases between them. This CDR3 region has 13 residues. The germline gives CDR1 ENHRY, CDR2 SYGVKD. This chain's CDR3 is CATRDGLNQPQHF. In DNA form, the CDR3 reads TGTGCCACACGGGACGGCCTTAATCAGCCCCAGCATTTT.

This clonotype came up many times. The chain couples TRBV12-3 or TRBV12-4 to TRBJ1-5, with unresolved D. The V end was cut by 0 bases, the J end by 5 bases, with 5 bases between. The CDR3 runs 13 residues. CDR3 in DNA: TGTGCCAGCAGTTTAGCGCTCGATCAGCCCCAGCATTTT. This codes for CASSLALDQPQHF.

This clonotype was detected many times. This chain joins TRBV12-3 or TRBV12-4 and TRBJ2-2; no definite D call. The CDR3 is 14 residues long. V lost 3 bases, J lost 7 bases, and 12 bases lay in between. CDR3 nucleotide sequence: TGTGCCAGCAGTTTGGCTGGAGACATCGGGGAGCTGTTTTTT. This codes for CASSLAGDIGELFF.

This clonotype was picked up many times. V is TRBV24-1 and J is TRBJ1-1; possible D gene TRBD1, 6 bases. The CDR3 contains 16 residues. The germline V gene encodes CDR1 KGHDR and CDR2 SFDVKD. The germline V and J ends were trimmed by 7 bases and 0 bases, with 17 bases remaining between them. Here the CDR3 reads CATSGAGDPMNTEAFF. DNA of the CDR3: TGTGCCACCAGCGGGGCAGGGGACCCCATGAACACTGAAGCTTTCTTT.

V is TRBV19 and J is TRBJ1-5; 7 nucleotides match TRBD1. Germline trimming cut 3 bases from V and 4 bases from J; bases unmatched to any gene: 0. This CDR3 is 13 amino acids long. Germline CDR1 is LNHDA and CDR2 is SQIVND (reference sequence). The CDR3 sequence: CASSMDRNQPQHF. The DNA of the CDR3 is TGTGCCAGTAGTATGGACAGGAATCAGCCCCAGCATTTT.

This clonotype was seen only a few times. The chain couples TRBV12-3 or TRBV12-4 to TRBJ2-5; TRBD2 aligns across 9 bases. This CDR3 is built from 15 residues. V dropped 6 bases and J dropped 5; count of bases not matched to a gene: 10. CDR3 amino acids: CASSKLAGERETQYF. The CDR3 DNA reads TGTGCCAGCAGCAAACTAGCGGGTGAGAGGGAGACCCAGTACTTC.

The gene calls are TRBV6-2 or TRBV6-3 and TRBJ1-2; 9 nucleotides match TRBD1. Trimming took 6 bases from V and 8 from J; bases not matched to a gene: 13. The CDR3 sequence is 15 residues long. Germline V CDR1 and CDR2: MNHEY, SVGEGT. Here the CDR3 DNA reads TGTGCCAGCAGCGCTGTGGGACAGGGACTGGTCGGCTACACCTTC. Its protein is CASSAVGQGLVGYTF.